The rows below give T cell receptor beta chains drawn from one sample of a study of cytomegalovirus exposure and HLA in healthy donors. The table came from immunoSEQ multiplex PCR; TCRdb's copy has only in-frame clones and leaves some out. The top ten hold around 1.6% of the sample, which has about 200,000 clones, roughly 77% seen once. Sample: PBMCs. These receptors all come from a woman in her 50s in good health and CMV-seronegative. CDR3s include the opening cysteine and the closing phenylalanine or tryptophan. D genes are given only for firm matches. A row's size may be missing; if present it is once, few, many or a size class.

v_call	d_call	clone_size	j_call	cdr3_aa	cdr3_nt
TRBV7-9	TRBD2	once	TRBJ2-3	CASSFPAGNTDTQYF	TGTGCCAGCAGCTTCCCAGCGGGGAACACAGATACGCAGTATTTT
TRBV10-2	NA	few	TRBJ1-1	CASSDSSGEAFF	TGCGCCAGCAGTGACAGCTCGGGTGAAGCTTTCTTT
TRBV7-3	TRBD2	NA	TRBJ2-1	CASSPIAGGLYNEQFF	TGTGCCAGCAGCCCGATAGCGGGAGGGCTCTACAATGAGCAGTTCTTC
TRBV7-9	NA	NA	TRBJ1-2	CSSSLSSGRPLGGYTF	TGTTCCAGCAGCTTAAGTTCAGGGCGGCCGCTTGGTGGCTACACCTTC
TRBV7-6	TRBD2	NA	TRBJ2-3	CASSLGTSGRTSTDTQYF	TGTGCCAGCAGCTTAGGGACTAGCGGGAGGACTAGCACAGATACGCAGTATTTT
TRBV29-1	NA	once	TRBJ1-5	CSVEAPGGPQHF	TGCAGCGTTGAAGCCCCCGGGGGGCCCCAGCATTTT
TRBV27	TRBD2	NA	TRBJ2-3	CASSYLAGSTDTQYF	TGTGCCAGCAGTTACCTAGCGGGGAGCACAGATACGCAGTATTTT
TRBV6-5	NA	few	TRBJ1-2	CASSSAIHYAGYTF	TGTGCCAGCAGTTCCGCCATCCATTACGCGGGCTACACCTTC
TRBV18	TRBD1	NA	TRBJ1-2	CASSPDRGLGYTF	TGTGCCAGCTCACCGGACAGGGGACTTGGCTACACCTTC
TRBV30	NA	NA	TRBJ2-1	CAWSPPGLGYNEQFF	TGTGCCTGGAGTCCTCCGGGACTGGGATACAATGAGCAGTTCTTC
TRBV6-5	TRBD1	NA	TRBJ1-5	CASSQTGSRQPQHF	TGTGCCAGCAGTCAGACAGGGAGTCGCCAGCCCCAGCATTTT
TRBV7-6	NA	NA	TRBJ2-7	CASSFGDTLSYEQYF	TGTGCCAGCAGCTTCGGGGACACCCTCTCCTACGAGCAGTACTTC